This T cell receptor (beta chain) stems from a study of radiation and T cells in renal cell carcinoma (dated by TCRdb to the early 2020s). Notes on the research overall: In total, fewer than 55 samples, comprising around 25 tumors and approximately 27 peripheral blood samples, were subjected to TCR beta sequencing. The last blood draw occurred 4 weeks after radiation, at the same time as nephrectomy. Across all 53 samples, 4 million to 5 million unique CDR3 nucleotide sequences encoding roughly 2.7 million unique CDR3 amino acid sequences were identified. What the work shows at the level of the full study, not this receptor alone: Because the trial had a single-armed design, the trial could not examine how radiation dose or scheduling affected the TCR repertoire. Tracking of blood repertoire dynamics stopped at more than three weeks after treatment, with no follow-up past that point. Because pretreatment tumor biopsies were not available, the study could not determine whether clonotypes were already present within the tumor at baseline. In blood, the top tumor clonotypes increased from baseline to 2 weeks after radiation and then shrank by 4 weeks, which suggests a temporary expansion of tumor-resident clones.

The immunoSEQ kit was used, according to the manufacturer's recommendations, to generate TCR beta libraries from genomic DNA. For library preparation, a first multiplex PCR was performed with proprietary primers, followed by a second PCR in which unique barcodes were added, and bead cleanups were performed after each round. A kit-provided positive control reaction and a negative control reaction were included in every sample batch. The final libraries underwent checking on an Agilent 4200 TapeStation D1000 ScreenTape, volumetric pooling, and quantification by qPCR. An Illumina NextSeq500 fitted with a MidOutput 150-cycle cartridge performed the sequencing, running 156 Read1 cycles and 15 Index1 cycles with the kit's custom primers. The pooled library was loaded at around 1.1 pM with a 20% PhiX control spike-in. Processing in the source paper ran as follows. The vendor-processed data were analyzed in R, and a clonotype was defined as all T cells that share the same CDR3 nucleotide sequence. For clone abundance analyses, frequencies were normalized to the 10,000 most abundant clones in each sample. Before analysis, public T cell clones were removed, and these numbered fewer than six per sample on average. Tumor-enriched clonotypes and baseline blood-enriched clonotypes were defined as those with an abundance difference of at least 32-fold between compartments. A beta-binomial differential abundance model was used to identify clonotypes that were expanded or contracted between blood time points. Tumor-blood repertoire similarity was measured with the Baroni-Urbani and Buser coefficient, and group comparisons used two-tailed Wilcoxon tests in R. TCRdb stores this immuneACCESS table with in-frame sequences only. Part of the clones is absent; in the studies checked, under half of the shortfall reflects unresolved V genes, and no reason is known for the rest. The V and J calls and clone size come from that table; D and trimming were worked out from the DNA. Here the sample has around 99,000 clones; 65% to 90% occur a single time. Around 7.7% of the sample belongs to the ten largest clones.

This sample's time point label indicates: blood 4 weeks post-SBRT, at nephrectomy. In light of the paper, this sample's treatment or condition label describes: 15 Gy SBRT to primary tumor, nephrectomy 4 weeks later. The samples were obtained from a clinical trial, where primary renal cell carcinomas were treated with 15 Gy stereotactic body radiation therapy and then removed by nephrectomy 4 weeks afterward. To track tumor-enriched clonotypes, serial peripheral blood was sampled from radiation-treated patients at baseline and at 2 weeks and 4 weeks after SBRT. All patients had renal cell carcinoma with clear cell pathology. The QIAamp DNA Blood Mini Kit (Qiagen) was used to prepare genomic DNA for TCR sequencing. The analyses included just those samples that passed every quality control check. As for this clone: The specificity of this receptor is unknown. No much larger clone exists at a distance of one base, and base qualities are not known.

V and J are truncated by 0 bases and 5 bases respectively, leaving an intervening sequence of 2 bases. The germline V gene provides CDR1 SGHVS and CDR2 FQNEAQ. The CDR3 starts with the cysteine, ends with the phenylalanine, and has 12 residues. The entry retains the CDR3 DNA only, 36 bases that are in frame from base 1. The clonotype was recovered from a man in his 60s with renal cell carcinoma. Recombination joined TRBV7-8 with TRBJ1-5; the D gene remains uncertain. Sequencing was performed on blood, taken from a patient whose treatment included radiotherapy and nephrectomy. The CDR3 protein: CASSLADQPQHF. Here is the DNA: TGTGCCAGCAGCTTAGCGGATCAGCCCCAGCATTTT.